This is a list of T cell receptor beta chains from one sample in a study of cytomegalovirus exposure and HLA in healthy donors. Sequencing used immunoSEQ multiplex PCR; TCRdb keeps in-frame clones, though not all of them. The sample lists 150,000 to 200,000 clones, about 85% occurring once. Sample: PBMCs. All receptors derive from a male donor in good health and CMV-seropositive. Both conserved end residues are part of each CDR3. D genes are given only for firm matches. For some rows the clone size is stated as once, few or many, or as a class when expanded; others skip it.

d_gene: TRBD1
abundance: NA
v_gene: TRBV7-9
j_gene: TRBJ2-5
CDR3aa: CASSWIRGTFETQYF
CDR3nt: TGTGCCAGCAGTTGGATCAGGGGGACGTTTGAGACCCAGTACTTC

d_gene: TRBD1
abundance: NA
v_gene: TRBV7-9
j_gene: TRBJ1-4
CDR3aa: CSSSSDRDEKLFF
CDR3nt: TGTTCCAGCAGCTCTGACAGGGATGAAAAACTGTTTTTT

d_gene: NA
abundance: NA
v_gene: TRBV25-1
j_gene: TRBJ2-7
CDR3aa: CASSESGEVGDEQYF
CDR3nt: TGTGCCAGCAGTGAATCGGGGGAGGTAGGAGACGAGCAGTACTTC

d_gene: NA
abundance: NA
v_gene: TRBV29-1
j_gene: TRBJ2-3
CDR3aa: CSVPRRASDTQYF
CDR3nt: TGCAGCGTCCCCCGCCGAGCGTCAGATACGCAGTATTTT

d_gene: TRBD1
abundance: NA
v_gene: TRBV19
j_gene: TRBJ1-2
CDR3aa: CATQRGQGGSGYTF
CDR3nt: TGTGCCACCCAAAGGGGACAGGGGGGTTCTGGCTACACCTTC

d_gene: TRBD2
abundance: few
v_gene: TRBV9
j_gene: TRBJ2-2
CDR3aa: CASSDELAGAGELFF
CDR3nt: TGTGCCAGCAGCGACGAACTAGCGGGGGCCGGGGAGCTGTTTTTT

d_gene: TRBD2
abundance: NA
v_gene: TRBV5-4
j_gene: TRBJ2-5
CDR3aa: CASSGGLAETQETQYF
CDR3nt: TGTGCCAGCAGCGGGGGACTAGCGGAGACCCAAGAGACCCAGTACTTC

d_gene: TRBD2
abundance: NA
v_gene: TRBV5-4
j_gene: TRBJ2-7
CDR3aa: CASSSTGLAGYEQYF
CDR3nt: TGTGCCAGCAGCTCCACCGGACTAGCGGGATACGAGCAGTACTTC

d_gene: TRBD1
abundance: many
v_gene: TRBV6-1
j_gene: TRBJ1-2
CDR3aa: CASSIGQGEVLDTF
CDR3nt: TGTGCCAGCTCGATAGGACAGGGTGAAGTGTTAGACACCTTC

d_gene: TRBD2
abundance: few
v_gene: TRBV18
j_gene: TRBJ2-1
CDR3aa: CASSPELAALNEQFF
CDR3nt: TGTGCCAGCTCACCAGAGCTAGCGGCTCTCAATGAGCAGTTCTTC

d_gene: NA
abundance: NA
v_gene: TRBV14
j_gene: TRBJ1-6
CDR3aa: CASSQDYPGINSPLHF
CDR3nt: TGTGCCAGCAGCCAAGATTACCCAGGGATCAATTCACCCCTCCACTTT

d_gene: TRBD2
abundance: once
v_gene: TRBV9
j_gene: TRBJ2-3
CDR3aa: CASSVGTSGSTDTQYF
CDR3nt: TGTGCCAGCAGCGTTGGGACTAGCGGGAGCACAGATACGCAGTATTTT

d_gene: NA
abundance: NA
v_gene: TRBV6-5
j_gene: TRBJ1-5
CDR3aa: CASMQGSNQPQHF
CDR3nt: TGTGCCAGCATGCAGGGGAGCAATCAGCCCCAGCATTTT

d_gene: NA
abundance: NA
v_gene: TRBV11-3
j_gene: TRBJ2-7
CDR3aa: CASSLGGVEQYF
CDR3nt: TGTGCCAGCAGCTTAGGGGGAGTAGAGCAGTACTTC

d_gene: TRBD2
abundance: NA
v_gene: TRBV5-1
j_gene: TRBJ2-2
CDR3aa: CASSGLAGLYTEELFF
CDR3nt: TGCGCCAGCAGCGGACTAGCGGGATTGTACACCGAGGAGCTGTTTTTT

d_gene: NA
abundance: NA
v_gene: TRBV18
j_gene: TRBJ1-1
CDR3aa: CASSPSGNTEAFF
CDR3nt: TGTGCCAGCTCACCATCGGGGAACACTGAAGCTTTCTTT

d_gene: NA
abundance: NA
v_gene: TRBV7-3
j_gene: TRBJ2-3
CDR3aa: CASSLSLGRTDTQYF
CDR3nt: TGTGCCAGCAGCTTATCTCTAGGTCGCACAGATACGCAGTATTTT

d_gene: NA
abundance: NA
v_gene: TRBV15
j_gene: TRBJ1-2
CDR3aa: CATSSSVYGYTF
CDR3nt: TGTGCCACCAGTTCCTCGGTCTATGGCTACACCTTC

d_gene: NA
abundance: NA
v_gene: TRBV25-1
j_gene: TRBJ1-2
CDR3aa: CASMRGGAGYTF
CDR3nt: TGTGCCAGCATGCGGGGGGGGGCTGGCTACACCTTC

d_gene: NA
abundance: NA
v_gene: TRBV2
j_gene: TRBJ2-1
CDR3aa: CASRFGTYPYNEQFF
CDR3nt: TGTGCCAGCCGATTCGGGACTTACCCCTACAATGAGCAGTTCTTC

d_gene: TRBD2
abundance: NA
v_gene: TRBV5-1
j_gene: TRBJ2-1
CDR3aa: CASSRGGVEDEQFF
CDR3nt: TGCGCCAGCAGCCGGGGAGGGGTCGAGGATGAGCAGTTCTTC

d_gene: NA
abundance: NA
v_gene: TRBV28
j_gene: TRBJ1-1
CDR3aa: CASSQHRLGAFF
CDR3nt: TGTGCCAGCAGCCAACACAGGTTGGGAGCTTTCTTT

d_gene: TRBD2
abundance: once
v_gene: TRBV7-9
j_gene: TRBJ2-1
CDR3aa: CASTLALAGHNEQFF
CDR3nt: TGTGCCAGCACCTTAGCCCTAGCGGGACACAATGAGCAGTTCTTC

d_gene: NA
abundance: few
v_gene: TRBV7-9
j_gene: TRBJ1-5
CDR3aa: CASRKQGPNQPQHF
CDR3nt: TGTGCCAGCAGAAAACAGGGCCCTAATCAGCCCCAGCATTTT

d_gene: NA
abundance: NA
v_gene: TRBV2
j_gene: TRBJ2-1
CDR3aa: CASRDAGIYNEQFF
CDR3nt: TGTGCCAGCAGGGACGCGGGAATCTACAATGAGCAGTTCTTC

d_gene: TRBD2
abundance: few
v_gene: TRBV7-8
j_gene: TRBJ2-1
CDR3aa: CASSLSSGMIVYNEQFF
CDR3nt: TGTGCCAGCAGCTTATCTAGCGGGATGATAGTGTACAATGAGCAGTTCTTC

d_gene: TRBD2
abundance: NA
v_gene: TRBV9
j_gene: TRBJ2-7
CDR3aa: CASSAVAGGSYEQYF
CDR3nt: TGTGCCAGCAGCGCGGTAGCGGGAGGCTCCTACGAGCAGTACTTC

d_gene: NA
abundance: once
v_gene: TRBV30
j_gene: TRBJ1-5
CDR3aa: CAWGQYNQPQHF
CDR3nt: TGTGCCTGGGGACAGTACAATCAGCCCCAGCATTTT

d_gene: TRBD2
abundance: NA
v_gene: TRBV10-3
j_gene: TRBJ2-1
CDR3aa: CAISDPGTRSNEQFF
CDR3nt: TGTGCCATCAGTGACCCCGGGACTAGGTCCAATGAGCAGTTCTTC

d_gene: NA
abundance: NA
v_gene: TRBV6-1
j_gene: TRBJ2-3
CDR3aa: CASSHLTRPHYTQYF
CDR3nt: TGTGCCAGCAGCCACCTGACAAGACCACACTATACGCAGTATTTT

d_gene: TRBD1
abundance: NA
v_gene: TRBV5-8
j_gene: TRBJ1-4
CDR3aa: CASSLGTGDGEKLFF
CDR3nt: TGTGCCAGCAGCTTGGGGACAGGGGACGGTGAAAAACTGTTTTTT

d_gene: NA
abundance: NA
v_gene: TRBV5-1
j_gene: TRBJ2-1
CDR3aa: CASSLYGGGPYNEQFF
CDR3nt: TGCGCCAGCAGCTTGTATGGAGGGGGCCCCTACAATGAGCAGTTCTTC